The source of this T cell receptor beta chain is a study of shared clonotypes between healthy human individuals. About this clone itself: Its antigen is not known.

Assay: immunoSEQ multiplex PCR; the TCRdb copy retains only in-frame clones and omits some. The top ten clones hold around 0.35% of a sample with roughly 2,300,000 clones, roughly 92% of them seen once. The CDR3 consists of 20 residues. Germline CDR1 reads MNHEY; CDR2 reads SMNVEV (reference sequence). Unmatched junction bases numbered 10, after V lost 4 bases and J lost 4 bases. The study's findings and limits: Investigators collected only blood, and repertoires in tissues likely differ.

The chain links TRBV27 to TRBJ2-6, with TRBD2 matching 16 bases. The sample comprised naive CD4+ T cells from PBMCs. The subset here: CD45RA+ positively selected. The sequence came from a man between 18 and 35 years old in good health. Some clones in this sample may be carry-over from other donors' samples. The CDR3 spells CASSSVGLAGGPGGANVLTF. The CDR3 coding sequence is TGTGCCAGCAGTTCAGTGGGACTAGCGGGAGGGCCGGGAGGGGCCAACGTCCTGACTTTC. The full variable domain, rest sourced from reference TRBV27 and TRBJ2-6, is EAQVTQNPRYLITVTGKKLTVTCSQNMNHEYMSWYRQDPGLGLRQIYYSMNVEVTDKGDVPEGYKVSRKEKRNFPLILESPSPNQTSLYFCASSSVGLAGGPGGANVLTFGAGSRLTVL.